The rows below give T cell receptor beta chains drawn from one sample of a study of Graves' ophthalmopathy and Graves' hyperthyroidism. In TCRdb, the multiplex PCR reads were re-called with MiXCR into one record per CDR3 protein. The repertoire holds about 550,000 distinct CDR3 sequences, with 35% to 40% as singletons. Source material: peripheral blood or thyroid tissue (not recorded which). Receptors were obtained from an adult man with Graves' hyperthyroidism. CDR3s leave out the opening cysteine and the closing phenylalanine or tryptophan. The order of the fields is J gene, V gene, CDR3 protein.

J gene: TRBJ1-5; V gene: TRBV11-2; CDR3 protein: ASSLDGVGNQPQH
J gene: TRBJ2-6; V gene: TRBV2; CDR3 protein: ASRAPGANVLT
J gene: TRBJ1-3; V gene: TRBV29-1; CDR3 protein: SVSQGTYGYTIY
J gene: TRBJ2-2; V gene: TRBV29-1; CDR3 protein: SVSGESTGELF
J gene: TRBJ1-1; V gene: TRBV6-6; CDR3 protein: ASIPDRGYTEAF
J gene: TRBJ1-4; V gene: TRBV20-1; CDR3 protein: SANAGPGFGEKLF
J gene: TRBJ1-2; V gene: TRBV6-5; CDR3 protein: ASRKQQDYGYT
J gene: TRBJ2-5; V gene: TRBV29-1; CDR3 protein: SGGQGVGETQY
J gene: TRBJ1-2; V gene: TRBV9; CDR3 protein: ASSLGALPDYT
J gene: TRBJ2-5; V gene: TRBV6-6; CDR3 protein: ASSPLGYQETQY
J gene: TRBJ2-7; V gene: TRBV7-9; CDR3 protein: ASSLAGRGHTYEQY
J gene: TRBJ1-2; V gene: TRBV29-1; CDR3 protein: SVEDLTGDSGYT
J gene: TRBJ2-7; V gene: TRBV12-3/TRBV12-4; CDR3 protein: ASSYSPGQGYEQY
J gene: TRBJ2-3; V gene: TRBV12-3/TRBV12-4; CDR3 protein: ASSTPSGQGPDTQY
J gene: TRBJ1-1; V gene: TRBV9; CDR3 protein: ASSVEGGTEAF
J gene: TRBJ2-5; V gene: TRBV4-2; CDR3 protein: ASSQGALAGVETQY
J gene: TRBJ2-5; V gene: TRBV29-1; CDR3 protein: SVEDPRNQLEQTQY
J gene: TRBJ2-5; V gene: TRBV29-1; CDR3 protein: SVVQGVETQY
J gene: TRBJ2-3; V gene: TRBV19; CDR3 protein: ASSTKGHTQY
J gene: TRBJ1-2; V gene: TRBV29-1; CDR3 protein: SVTGDTNYGYT
J gene: TRBJ1-6; V gene: TRBV7-9; CDR3 protein: ASSDTGRISPLH
J gene: TRBJ2-7; V gene: TRBV5-1; CDR3 protein: ASRPGTASGSLRNEQY
J gene: TRBJ1-1; V gene: TRBV5-6; CDR3 protein: ASSPPRGINTEAF
J gene: TRBJ1-3; V gene: TRBV5-1; CDR3 protein: ASSIVPGQGNTIY
J gene: TRBJ2-3; V gene: TRBV9; CDR3 protein: ASSVYDSGGVDTQY
J gene: .; V gene: TRBV12-3/TRBV12-4; CDR3 protein: ASSLTGFKNIQY
J gene: TRBJ2-7; V gene: TRBV19; CDR3 protein: ASSIAAGSVDEQY
J gene: TRBJ1-5; V gene: TRBV12-3/TRBV12-4; CDR3 protein: ASSFRENQPQH
J gene: TRBJ1-3; V gene: TRBV10-3; CDR3 protein: AISAVTKAGNTIY
J gene: TRBJ1-6; V gene: TRBV9; CDR3 protein: ASSSPGTAGSPLH
J gene: TRBJ1-4; V gene: TRBV10-1; CDR3 protein: ASSNTGFEKLF
J gene: TRBJ1-2; V gene: TRBV7-4; CDR3 protein: ASSSTGISPGYT
J gene: TRBJ1-1; V gene: TRBV5-1; CDR3 protein: ASRMGRDTEAF
J gene: TRBJ2-7; V gene: TRBV28; CDR3 protein: ASSFSAGAYEQY
J gene: TRBJ1-1; V gene: TRBV5-1; CDR3 protein: ASSLAGANTEAF
J gene: TRBJ1-5; V gene: TRBV25-1; CDR3 protein: ASSLDSAGQPQH
J gene: TRBJ2-7; V gene: TRBV5-6; CDR3 protein: ASSLALREQY
J gene: TRBJ1-5; V gene: TRBV4-1; CDR3 protein: ASSPSGDSNQPQH
J gene: TRBJ1-2; V gene: TRBV6-1; CDR3 protein: ASSEVDSVYGYT
J gene: TRBJ1-4; V gene: TRBV7-9; CDR3 protein: ASSPTGVTNEKLF
J gene: TRBJ1-1; V gene: TRBV6-5; CDR3 protein: ASSTRGRWTEAF